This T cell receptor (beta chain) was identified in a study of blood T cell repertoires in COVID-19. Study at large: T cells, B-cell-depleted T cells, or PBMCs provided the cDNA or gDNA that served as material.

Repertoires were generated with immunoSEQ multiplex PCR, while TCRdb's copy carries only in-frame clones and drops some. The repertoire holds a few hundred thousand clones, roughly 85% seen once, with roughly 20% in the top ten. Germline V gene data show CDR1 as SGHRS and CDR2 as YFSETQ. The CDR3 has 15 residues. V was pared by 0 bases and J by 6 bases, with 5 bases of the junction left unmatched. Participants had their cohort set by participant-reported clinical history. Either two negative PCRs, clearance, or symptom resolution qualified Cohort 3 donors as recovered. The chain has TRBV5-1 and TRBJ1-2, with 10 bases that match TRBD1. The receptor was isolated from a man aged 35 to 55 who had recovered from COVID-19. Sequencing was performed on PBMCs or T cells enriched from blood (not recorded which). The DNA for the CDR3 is TGCGCCAGCAGCTTGGCCAGACAGGGGGCTGATGGCTACACCTTC. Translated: CASSLARQGADGYTF.